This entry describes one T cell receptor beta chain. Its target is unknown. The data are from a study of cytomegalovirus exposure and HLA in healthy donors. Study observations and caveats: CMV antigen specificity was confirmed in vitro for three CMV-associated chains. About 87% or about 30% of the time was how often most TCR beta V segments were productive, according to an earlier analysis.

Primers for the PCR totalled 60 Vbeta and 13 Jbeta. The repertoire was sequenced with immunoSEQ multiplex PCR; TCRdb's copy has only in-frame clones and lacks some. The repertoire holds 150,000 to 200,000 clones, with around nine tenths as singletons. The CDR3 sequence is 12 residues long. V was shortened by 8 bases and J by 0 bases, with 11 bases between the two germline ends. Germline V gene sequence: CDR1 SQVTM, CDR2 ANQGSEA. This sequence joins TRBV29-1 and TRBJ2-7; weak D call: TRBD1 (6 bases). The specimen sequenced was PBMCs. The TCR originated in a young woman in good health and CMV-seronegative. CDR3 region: CSSSDSSYEQYF. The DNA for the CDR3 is TGCAGCTCCTCGGACAGCTCCTACGAGCAGTACTTC.